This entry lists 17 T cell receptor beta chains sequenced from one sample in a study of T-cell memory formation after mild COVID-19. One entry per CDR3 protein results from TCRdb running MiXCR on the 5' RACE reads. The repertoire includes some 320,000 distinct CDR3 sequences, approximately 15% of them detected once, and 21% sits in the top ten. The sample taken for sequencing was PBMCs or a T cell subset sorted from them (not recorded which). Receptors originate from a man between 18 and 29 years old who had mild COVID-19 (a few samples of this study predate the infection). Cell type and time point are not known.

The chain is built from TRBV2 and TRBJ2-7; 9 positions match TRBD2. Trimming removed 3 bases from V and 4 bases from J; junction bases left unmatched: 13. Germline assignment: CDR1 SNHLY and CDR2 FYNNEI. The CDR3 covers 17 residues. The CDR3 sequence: CASSDWVMETSGYEQYV. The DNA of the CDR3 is TGTGCCAGCAGTGATTGGGTAATGGAGACTAGCGGTTACGAGCAGTACGTC.

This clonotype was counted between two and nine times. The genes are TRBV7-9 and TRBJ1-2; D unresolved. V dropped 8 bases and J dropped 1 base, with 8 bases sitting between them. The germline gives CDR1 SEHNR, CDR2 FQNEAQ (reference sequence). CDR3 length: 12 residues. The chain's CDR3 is CASFEFNYGYTF. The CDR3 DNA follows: TGTGCCAGCTTTGAATTTAACTATGGCTACACCTTC.

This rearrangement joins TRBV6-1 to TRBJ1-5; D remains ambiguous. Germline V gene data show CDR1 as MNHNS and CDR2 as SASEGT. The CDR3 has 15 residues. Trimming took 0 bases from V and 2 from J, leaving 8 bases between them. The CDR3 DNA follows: TGTGCCAGCAGTGAAGCAGGGTCGGGCAATCAGCCCCAGCATTTT. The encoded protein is CASSEAGSGNQPQHF.

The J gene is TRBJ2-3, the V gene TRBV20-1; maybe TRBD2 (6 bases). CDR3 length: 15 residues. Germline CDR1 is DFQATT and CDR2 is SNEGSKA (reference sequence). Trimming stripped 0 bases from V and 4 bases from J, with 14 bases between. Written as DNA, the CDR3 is TGCAGTGCTAGAGACTTAATGACTAGTGCAGATACGCAGTATTTT. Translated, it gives CSARDLMTSADTQYF.

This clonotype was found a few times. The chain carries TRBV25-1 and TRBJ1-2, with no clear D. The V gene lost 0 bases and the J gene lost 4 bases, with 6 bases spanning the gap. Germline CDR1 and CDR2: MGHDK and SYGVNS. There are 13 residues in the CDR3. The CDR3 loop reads CASSEYGRYGYTF. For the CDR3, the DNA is TGTGCCAGCAGTGAATACGGCCGCTATGGCTACACCTTC.

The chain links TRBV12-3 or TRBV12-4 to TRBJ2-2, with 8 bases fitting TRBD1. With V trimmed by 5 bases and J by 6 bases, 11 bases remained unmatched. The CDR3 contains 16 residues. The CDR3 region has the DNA TGTGCCAGCAGTATCGGACAGGGCGATACGGCCGGGGAGCTGTTTTTT. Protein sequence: CASSIGQGDTAGELFF.

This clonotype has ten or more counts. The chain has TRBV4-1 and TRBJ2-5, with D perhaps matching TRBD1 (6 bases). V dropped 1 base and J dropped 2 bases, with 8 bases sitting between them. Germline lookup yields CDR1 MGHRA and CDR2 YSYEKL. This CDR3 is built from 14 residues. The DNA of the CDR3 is TGCGCCAGCAGCCAAGTAGGGGGACAAGAGACCCAGTACTTC. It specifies CASSQVGGQETQYF.

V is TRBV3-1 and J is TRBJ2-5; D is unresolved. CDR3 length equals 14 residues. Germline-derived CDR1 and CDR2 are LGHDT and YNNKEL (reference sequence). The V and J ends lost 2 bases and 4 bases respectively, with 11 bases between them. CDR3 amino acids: CASSQRVGLETQYF. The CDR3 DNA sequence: TGTGCCAGCAGCCAACGGGTAGGGCTAGAGACCCAGTACTTC.

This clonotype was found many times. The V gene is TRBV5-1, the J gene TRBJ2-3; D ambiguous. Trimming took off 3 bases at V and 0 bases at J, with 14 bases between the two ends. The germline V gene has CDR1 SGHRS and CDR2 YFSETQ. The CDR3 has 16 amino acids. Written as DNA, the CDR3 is TGCGCCAGCAGCTCCGGATTCTTTGCTAGCACAGATACGCAGTATTTT. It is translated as CASSSGFFASTDTQYF.

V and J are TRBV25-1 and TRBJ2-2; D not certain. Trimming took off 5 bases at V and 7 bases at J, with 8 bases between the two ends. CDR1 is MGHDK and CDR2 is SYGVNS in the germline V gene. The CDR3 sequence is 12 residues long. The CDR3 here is CASSRISGELFF. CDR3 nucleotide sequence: TGTGCCAGCAGTCGAATTAGCGGGGAGCTGTTTTTT.

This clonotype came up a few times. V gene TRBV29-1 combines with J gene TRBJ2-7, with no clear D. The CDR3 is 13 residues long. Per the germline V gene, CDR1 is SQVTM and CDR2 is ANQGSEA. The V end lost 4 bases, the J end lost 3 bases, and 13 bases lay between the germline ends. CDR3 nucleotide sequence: TGCAGCGTTGTGCCTGGGAACCGCTACGAGCAGTACTTC. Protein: CSVVPGNRYEQYF.

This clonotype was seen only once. The CDR3 DNA sequence: TGTGCCAGCAGCCCTCCGAGGGGACACACCGGGGAGCTGTTTTTT. It codes for CASSPPRGHTGELFF. The chain couples TRBV11-2 to TRBJ2-2; D possibly matches TRBD1 or TRBD2 (5 bases each). The CDR3 totals 15 residues. With 5 bases removed from V and 3 bases from J, the gap between germline ends came to 13 bases. Germline-derived CDR1 and CDR2 are SGHAT and FQNNGV.

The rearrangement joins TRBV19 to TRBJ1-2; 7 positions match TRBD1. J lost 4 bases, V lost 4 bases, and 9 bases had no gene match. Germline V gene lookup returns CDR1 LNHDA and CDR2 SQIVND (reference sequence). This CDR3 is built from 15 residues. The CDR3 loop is CASSTDRDSVYGYTF. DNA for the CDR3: TGTGCCAGTAGTACAGACCGGGACAGCGTCTATGGCTACACCTTC.

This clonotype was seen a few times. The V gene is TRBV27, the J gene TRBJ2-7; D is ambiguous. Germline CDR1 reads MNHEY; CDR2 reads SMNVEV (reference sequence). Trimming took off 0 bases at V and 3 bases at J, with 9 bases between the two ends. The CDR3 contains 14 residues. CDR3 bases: TGTGCCAGCAGTTTATCTGGTCGAGACTACGAGCAGTACGTC. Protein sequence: CASSLSGRDYEQYV.

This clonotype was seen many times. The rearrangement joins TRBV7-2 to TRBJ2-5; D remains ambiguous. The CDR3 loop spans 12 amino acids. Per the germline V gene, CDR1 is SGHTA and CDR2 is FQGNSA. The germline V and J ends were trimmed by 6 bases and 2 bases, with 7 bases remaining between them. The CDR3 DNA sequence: TGTGCCAGCAGACACGATCAAGAGACCCAGTACTTC. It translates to CASRHDQETQYF.

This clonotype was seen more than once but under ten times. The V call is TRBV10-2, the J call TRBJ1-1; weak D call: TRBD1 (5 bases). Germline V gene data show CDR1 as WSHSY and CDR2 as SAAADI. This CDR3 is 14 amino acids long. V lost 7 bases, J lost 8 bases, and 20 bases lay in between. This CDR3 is CASTRGGVEGEAFF. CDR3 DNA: TGCGCCAGCACCCGAGGAGGGGTTGAGGGAGAAGCTTTCTTT.

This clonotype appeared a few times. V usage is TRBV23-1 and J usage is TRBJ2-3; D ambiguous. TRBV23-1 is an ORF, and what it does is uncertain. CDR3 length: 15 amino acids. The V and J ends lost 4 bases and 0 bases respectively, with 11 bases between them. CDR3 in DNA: TGCGCCAGCAGTCGAGGTGGCACCAGCACAGATACGCAGTATTTT. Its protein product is CASSRGGTSTDTQYF.